What follows are 20 T cell receptor beta chains derived from one specimen sequenced in a study of blood T cell repertoires in COVID-19. Assay: immunoSEQ multiplex PCR; the TCRdb copy retains only in-frame clones and omits some. Of 88,000 or so clones in the sample, less than 90% are singletons; the top ten hold more than 3%. The sequencing input was peripheral blood. The receptors derive from a man between 60 and 75 years old with acute or convalescent COVID-19.

The gene calls are TRBV10-3 and TRBJ1-2; TRBD1 matches at 8 bases. V lost 3 bases to trimming and J lost 2 bases; unmatched junction nucleotides: 5. Per germline, CDR1 ENHRY and CDR2 SYGVKD. CDR3 length: 15 residues. This CDR3 reads CAISETGQENYGYTF. The CDR3 DNA is TGTGCCATCAGTGAAACGGGACAGGAGAACTATGGCTACACCTTC.

The chain is built from TRBV7-9 and TRBJ1-5; the match to TRBD1 covers 7 bases. The germline V gene has CDR1 SEHNR and CDR2 FQNEAQ (reference sequence). The CDR3 contains 13 residues. With V trimmed by 0 bases and J by 12 bases, 5 bases remained unmatched. CDR3 nucleotide sequence: TGTGCCAGCAGCTTAGCTCAGGGACAGTTCCAGCATTTT. It is translated as CASSLAQGQFQHF.

The chain carries TRBV10-3 and TRBJ2-2; weak D call: TRBD1 (5 bases). Germline lookup yields CDR1 ENHRY and CDR2 SYGVKD. The CDR3 loop spans 13 amino acids. V was trimmed by 10 bases and J by 5 bases, leaving 14 bases between them. DNA for the CDR3: TGTGCCAGCGACATGCAGGGAACCGGGGAGCTGTTTTTT. It yields the protein CASDMQGTGELFF.

The V call is TRBV11-3, the J call TRBJ2-7; the match to TRBD1 covers 8 bases. This CDR3 is 16 amino acids long. The V segment lost 4 bases and the J segment 6 bases; nucleotides outside the gene matches: 14. Germline-derived CDR1 and CDR2 are SGHNT and YENEEA. The CDR3 sequence: CASSSSTGTGEGEQYF. The DNA of the CDR3 is TGTGCCAGCAGCTCCTCAACCGGGACAGGCGAGGGCGAGCAGTACTTC. Complete variable domain (other parts from reference TRBV11-3 and TRBJ2-7): EAGVVQSPRYKIIEKKQPVAFWCNPISGHNTLYWYLQNLGQGPELLIRYENEEAVDDSQLPKDRFSAERLKGVDSTLKIQPAELGDSAVYLCASSSSTGTGEGEQYFGPGTRLTVT.

This chain joins TRBV11-2 and TRBJ2-1, with 8 bases aligning to TRBD2. With V trimmed by 5 bases and J by 8 bases, 11 bases remained unmatched. Germline loops: CDR1 SGHAT, CDR2 FQNNGV. CDR3 length equals 15 residues. The CDR3 sequence is CASSPTGGVWDEQFF. DNA of the CDR3: TGTGCCAGCAGCCCTACGGGGGGGGTCTGGGATGAGCAGTTCTTC. Based on the CDR3 plus reference TRBV11-2 and TRBJ2-1, the full variable domain is EAGVAQSPRYKIIEKRQSVAFWCNPISGHATLYWYQQILGQGPKLLIQFQNNGVVDDSQLPKDRFSAERLKGVDSTLKIQPAKLEDSAVYLCASSPTGGVWDEQFFGPGTRLTVL.

This chain uses TRBV6-6 with TRBJ1-6, with D tentatively TRBD1 (6 bases). Trimming cost V 4 bases and J 8 bases, with 12 bases left between them. This CDR3 region has 14 residues. Germline CDR1 reads MNHNY; CDR2 reads SVGAGI (reference sequence). The CDR3 reads CASSLQGWDSPLHF. In DNA form, the CDR3 reads TGTGCCAGCAGTTTACAGGGATGGGATTCACCCCTCCACTTT.

The CDR3 loop reads CAWSVNGPGYTF. For the CDR3, the DNA is TGTGCCTGGAGTGTAAACGGTCCTGGCTACACCTTC. This chain links TRBV30 with TRBJ1-2; no reliable D call. Per germline, CDR1 GTSNPN and CDR2 SVGIG (reference sequence). The V and J ends lost 0 bases and 7 bases respectively, with 9 bases between them. This CDR3 has 12 residues.

The rearrangement joins TRBV6-4 to TRBJ1-2; no definite D call. This CDR3 comprises 15 residues. The ends were cut back, 2 bases at V and 1 base at J, with 11 bases in the middle. CDR1 and CDR2 from the germline V gene are MRHNA and SNTAGT. In DNA form, the CDR3 reads TGTGCCAGCAGTGACAGCACAGCCCTTAACTATGGCTACACCTTC. It yields the protein CASSDSTALNYGYTF.

The chain combines TRBV12-3 or TRBV12-4 with TRBJ1-1, with D uncertain. CDR3 length equals 13 residues. The V gene lost 6 bases and the J gene lost 5 bases, with 13 bases spanning the gap. CDR3 sequence (DNA): TGTGCCAGCAGCCCCGGGTGGGAGACTGAAGCTTTCTTT. Encoded protein: CASSPGWETEAFF.

This clone was seen once. This chain links TRBV5-8 with TRBJ2-6; maybe TRBD1 (6 bases). The germline gives CDR1 SGHTS, CDR2 YDEGEE. The V end was cut by 1 base, the J end by 0 bases, with 14 bases between. The CDR3 sequence is 18 residues long. CDR3 protein: CASSLFGQTLSGANVLTF. DNA of the CDR3: TGTGCCAGCAGCTTGTTTGGACAGACCCTCTCTGGGGCCAACGTCCTGACTTTC.

This chain uses TRBV6-5 with TRBJ1-5; 10 nucleotides align to TRBD1. Looked up from germline, CDR1 is MNHEY and CDR2 is SVGAGI. The CDR3 runs 15 residues. Trimming took 6 bases from V and 6 from J; bases not matched to a gene: 8. CDR3 loop: CASRYGQGGSQPQHF. The CDR3 region has the DNA TGTGCCAGCAGATACGGACAGGGGGGCTCTCAGCCCCAGCATTTT.

The V and J genes are TRBV27 and TRBJ1-1; tentatively, D is TRBD1 (6 bases). CDR1 and CDR2 (germline): MNHEY, SMNVEV (reference sequence). With 4 bases removed from V and 2 bases from J, the gap between germline ends came to 8 bases. The CDR3 is made up of 13 amino acids. The CDR3: CASSYRENTEAFF. The DNA of the CDR3 is TGTGCCAGCAGTTACAGGGAAAACACTGAAGCTTTCTTT.

This clone was counted only a few times. The chain couples TRBV4-2 to TRBJ2-3; D is unresolved. Trimming removed 0 bases at V and 6 bases at J, with 10 bases between. CDR3 length equals 14 residues. Per germline, CDR1 LGHNA and CDR2 YNFKEQ. The CDR3: CASSQDSSLDTQYF. The DNA of the CDR3 is TGTGCCAGCAGCCAAGATTCCTCCCTCGATACGCAGTATTTT.

The chain links TRBV27 to TRBJ1-1; TRBD1 aligns across 7 bases. Germline V CDR1 and CDR2: MNHEY, SMNVEV (reference sequence). The CDR3 totals 16 residues. J was trimmed by 3 bases and V by 7 bases; bases with no gene match: 14. CDR3 DNA sequence: TGTGCCAGCACCGCACAGGGGATGGGGTTAGACACTGAAGCTTTCTTT. Translated: CASTAQGMGLDTEAFF.

The chain links TRBV4-1 to TRBJ1-5; D might be TRBD1 (5 bases). Germline assignment: CDR1 MGHRA and CDR2 YSYEKL. The CDR3 extends over 16 amino acids. V lost 0 bases and J lost 2, with 11 bases in between. The CDR3 DNA sequence: TGCGCCAGCAGCCAAGATGGGGGGTTTGGCAATCAGCCCCAGCATTTT. Encoded protein: CASSQDGGFGNQPQHF.

This clone was detected a few times. CDR3 amino acids: CASSHTDRGGGGELFF. In nucleotides, the CDR3 is TGTGCCAGCAGCCACACCGACAGGGGGGGTGGCGGGGAGCTGTTTTTT. The V gene is TRBV4-2, the J gene TRBJ2-2, with 9 nucleotides matching TRBD1. V lost 3 bases and J lost 7; bases outside the gene matches: 9. Germline lookup yields CDR1 LGHNA and CDR2 YNFKEQ. This CDR3 is 16 amino acids long.

This clone is judged medium-sized. V and J are TRBV30 and TRBJ2-7, with TRBD2 matching 7 bases. CDR3 length: 15 amino acids. V lost 0 bases to trimming and J lost 0 bases; unmatched junction nucleotides: 5. From germline, CDR1 is GTSNPN and CDR2 SVGIG (reference sequence). For the CDR3, the DNA is TGTGCCTGGAGTGTATATGGCGGGAGCTCCTACGAGCAGTACTTC. This translates into CAWSVYGGSSYEQYF.

This sequence joins TRBV15 and TRBJ1-2; D gene unclear. V was shortened by 0 bases and J by 6 bases, with 11 bases between the two germline ends. CDR3 size: 14 residues. The germline gives CDR1 LNHNV, CDR2 YYDKDF (reference sequence). The CDR3 loop is CATSRDRTGDGYTF. CDR3 DNA sequence: TGTGCCACCAGCAGAGATCGGACGGGAGATGGCTACACCTTC.

This clone was counted between two and nine times. The chain has TRBV30 and TRBJ1-6; D is unresolved. The CDR3 runs to 13 residues. Looked up from germline, CDR1 is GTSNPN and CDR2 is SVGIG (reference sequence). Trimming cost V 0 bases and J 7 bases, with 7 bases left between them. The CDR3 bases are TGTGCCTGGAGTGTACAGACGAATTCACCCCTCCACTTT. Protein: CAWSVQTNSPLHF.

The chain carries TRBV5-1 and TRBJ2-1, with 7 bases matching TRBD2. The CDR3 sequence is 13 residues long. V was pared by 2 bases and J by 16 bases, with 12 bases of the junction left unmatched. Germline CDR1 and CDR2: SGHRS and YFSETQ. The CDR3: CASSFTMGGRNFF. Written as DNA, the CDR3 is TGCGCCAGCAGCTTCACCATGGGCGGGAGAAATTTCTTC.